Shown below are 14 T cell receptor beta chains from a single sample sequenced in a study of shared clonotypes between healthy human individuals. Some clones are missing from TCRdb's copy, which holds only in-frame ones; the method was immunoSEQ multiplex PCR. The table lists about 980,000 clones, about 80% of them singletons. Material for sequencing was memory CD4+ T cells sorted from blood. Subset indicated: CD45RA-negative fraction. The receptors shown here come from a man aged 18 to 29 in good health.

The gene calls are TRBV19 and TRBJ1-2, with D possibly being TRBD1 (6 bases). The CDR3 contains 15 residues. Germline V gene lookup returns CDR1 LNHDA and CDR2 SQIVND (reference sequence). V lost 3 bases to trimming and J lost 2 bases, with 13 bases between them. The CDR3 loop reads CASSIFSGENYGYTF. The CDR3 nucleotides read TGTGCCAGTAGTATCTTTTCAGGGGAGAACTATGGCTACACCTTC.

CDR3 coding DNA: TGCGCCAGCAGCCAAGTCGGGGGGCTTCGCACAGATACGCAGTATTTT. Its protein product is CASSQVGGLRTDTQYF. The V call is TRBV4-1, the J call TRBJ2-3; D possibly corresponds to TRBD2 (7 bases). This CDR3 comprises 16 residues. V dropped 1 base and J dropped 1 base, with 12 bases sitting between them. Germline V lookup: CDR1 MGHRA, CDR2 YSYEKL.

V and J are TRBV18 and TRBJ2-2, with a possible D match to TRBD2 (6 bases). The germline V gene encodes CDR1 KGHSH and CDR2 LQKENI. The CDR3 is made up of 15 amino acids. V shed 8 bases and J shed 10 bases, with 23 bases lying between them. The CDR3 nucleotides read TGTGCCAGCCACCGGGGACTCACCCATATTGTGGAGCTGTTTTTT. This gives the protein CASHRGLTHIVELFF.

This clone appeared once. This sequence joins TRBV5-5 and TRBJ2-5, with 11 bases identical to TRBD2. V lost 4 bases, J lost 5 bases, and 7 bases stayed unmatched. Germline CDR1 SGHKS, CDR2 YYEKEE (reference sequence). The length of the CDR3 is 15 residues. CDR3: CASSVLAGGRETQYF. DNA for the CDR3: TGTGCCAGCAGCGTTCTAGCGGGAGGTCGGGAGACCCAGTACTTC.

The chain uses TRBV6-1 and TRBJ1-1, with D possibly TRBD1 on 5 matching bases. Trimming removed 6 bases at V and 0 bases at J, with 8 bases between. CDR1 is MNHNS, CDR2 SASEGT, per germline. This CDR3 spans 13 amino acids. As DNA, the CDR3 is TGTGCCAGCAGACAGGCCATGAACACTGAAGCTTTCTTT. It is translated as CASRQAMNTEAFF.

The CDR3 here is CASSFDQGSWNEQFF. CDR3 nucleotides: TGTGCCAGCAGCTTTGACCAGGGGTCTTGGAATGAGCAGTTCTTC. J is TRBJ2-1 and V is TRBV5-4; D may be TRBD1 (6 bases). Trimming pared 2 bases from V and 7 bases from J, leaving 16 bases between. The CDR3 is made up of 15 amino acids. CDR1 and CDR2 (germline): SGHNT, YYREEE (reference sequence).

The chain joins TRBV10-2 to TRBJ1-2; TRBD1 might be the D (6 bases). V lost 6 bases and J 0 bases, leaving 14 bases between the germline ends. The CDR3 is made up of 15 amino acids. In germline, CDR1 is WSHSY, CDR2 SAAADI. CDR3: CASRGQNTANYGYTF. In nucleotides, the CDR3 is TGCGCCAGCAGGGGACAAAACACAGCTAACTATGGCTACACCTTC.

This chain uses TRBV4-1 with TRBJ1-1; possibly TRBD1 for D (5 bases). The CDR3 covers 18 residues. Germline V gene data show CDR1 as MGHRA and CDR2 as YSYEKL. Trimming took 1 base from V and 4 from J, leaving 22 bases between them. The CDR3 protein is CASSQGFQGLGRGTEAFF. In nucleotides, the CDR3 is TGCGCCAGCAGCCAAGGATTTCAGGGATTGGGTCGGGGCACTGAAGCTTTCTTT.

In this sample, this clone turned up a few times. V usage is TRBV27 and J usage is TRBJ2-5; D uncertain. The CDR3 has 11 amino acids. V was clipped by 7 bases and J by 4 bases, with 7 bases between them. The germline V gene has CDR1 MNHEY and CDR2 SMNVEV (reference sequence). The CDR3 DNA reads as TGTGCCAGCAAGTTGGGAGAGACCCAGTACTTC. Translating gives CASKLGETQYF.

The chain carries TRBV30 and TRBJ1-2; 7 bases map to TRBD1. Germline values: CDR1 GTSNPN, CDR2 SVGIG (reference sequence). V was clipped by 0 bases and J by 7 bases; unmatched bases: 5. The CDR3 has 13 amino acids. The CDR3 region has the DNA TGTGCCTGGAGTGTCAGGGGGGCCAGTGGCTACACCTTC. The encoded protein is CAWSVRGASGYTF.

V usage is TRBV11-2 and J usage is TRBJ2-7, with D maybe TRBD1 (6 bases). The CDR3 runs to 16 residues. V lost 8 bases, J lost 2 bases, and 22 bases lay in between. The germline gives CDR1 SGHAT, CDR2 FQNNGV. The CDR3 region has the DNA TGTGCCAGCGGCAACTCACAGGGCGTGATCCCCTACGAGCAGTACTTC. Its protein product is CASGNSQGVIPYEQYF.

The chain joins TRBV7-9 to TRBJ2-3, with 8 bases lining up with TRBD2. After removal of 1 base from V and 6 bases from J, the junction contained 9 bases not matched to a gene. CDR3 length: 16 amino acids. Germline CDR1 and CDR2: SEHNR and FQNEAQ (reference sequence). The CDR3 sequence: CASSLEAGGPHDTQYF. DNA of the CDR3: TGTGCCAGCAGCTTAGAGGCGGGGGGACCCCACGATACGCAGTATTTT. Based on the CDR3 plus reference TRBV7-9 and TRBJ2-3, the full variable domain is DTGVSQNPRHKITKRGQNVTFRCDPISEHNRLYWYRQTLGQGPEFLTYFQNEAQLEKSRLLSDRFSAERPKGSFSTLEIQRTEQGDSAMYLCASSLEAGGPHDTQYFGPGTRLTVL.

V and J are TRBV10-1 and TRBJ2-5, with a possible D match to TRBD1 (5 bases). Germline assignment: CDR1 WNHNN and CDR2 SYGVQD (reference sequence). The CDR3 is 14 residues long. The V and J ends lost 3 bases and 5 bases respectively, with 13 bases between them. CDR3 sequence (DNA): TGCGCCAGCAGTGACCACAGGTCAGGGGAGACCCAGTACTTC. Translated: CASSDHRSGETQYF.

For this clone: Sequence at one end of the junction differs from germline and may be a read error. The V call is TRBV27, the J call TRBJ2-1; D may be TRBD2 (5 bases). There are 14 residues in the CDR3. Germline CDR1 is MNHEY and CDR2 is SMNVEV (reference sequence). CDR3 loop: CASSFRVAGTDLIF. The CDR3, as DNA: TGTGCCAGCAGTTTCAGAGTGGCGGGCACGGACCTAATCTTC.